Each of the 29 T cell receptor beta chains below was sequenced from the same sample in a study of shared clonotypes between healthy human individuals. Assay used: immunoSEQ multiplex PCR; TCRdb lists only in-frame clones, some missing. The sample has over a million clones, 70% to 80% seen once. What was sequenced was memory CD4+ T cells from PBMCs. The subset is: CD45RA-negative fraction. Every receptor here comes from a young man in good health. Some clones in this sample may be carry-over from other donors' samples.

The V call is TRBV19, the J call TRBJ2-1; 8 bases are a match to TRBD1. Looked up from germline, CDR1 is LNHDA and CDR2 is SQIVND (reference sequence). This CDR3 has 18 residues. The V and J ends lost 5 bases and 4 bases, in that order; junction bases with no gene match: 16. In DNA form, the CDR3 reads TGTGCCAGTAGTCCCAGAGACCCCGGGACAGGAGTATACAATGAGCAGTTCTTC. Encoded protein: CASSPRDPGTGVYNEQFF.

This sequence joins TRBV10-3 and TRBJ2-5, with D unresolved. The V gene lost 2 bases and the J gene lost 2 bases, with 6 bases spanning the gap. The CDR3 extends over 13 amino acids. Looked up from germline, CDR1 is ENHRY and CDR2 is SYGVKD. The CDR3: CAISETPQETQYF. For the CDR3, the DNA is TGTGCCATCAGTGAGACTCCGCAAGAGACCCAGTACTTC.

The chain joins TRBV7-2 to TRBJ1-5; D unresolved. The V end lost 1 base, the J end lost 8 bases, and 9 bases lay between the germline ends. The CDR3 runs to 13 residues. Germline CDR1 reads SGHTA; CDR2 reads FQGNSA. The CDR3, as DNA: TGTGCCAGCAGCTTAGGCGGGAGCGAGCCCCAGCATTTT. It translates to CASSLGGSEPQHF.

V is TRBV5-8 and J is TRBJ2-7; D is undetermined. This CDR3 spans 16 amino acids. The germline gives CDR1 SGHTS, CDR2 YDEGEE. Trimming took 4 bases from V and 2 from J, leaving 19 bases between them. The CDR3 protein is CASSRRSSGTPYEQYF. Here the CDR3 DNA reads TGTGCCAGCAGCCGCCGGTCGTCGGGTACCCCCTACGAGCAGTACTTC.

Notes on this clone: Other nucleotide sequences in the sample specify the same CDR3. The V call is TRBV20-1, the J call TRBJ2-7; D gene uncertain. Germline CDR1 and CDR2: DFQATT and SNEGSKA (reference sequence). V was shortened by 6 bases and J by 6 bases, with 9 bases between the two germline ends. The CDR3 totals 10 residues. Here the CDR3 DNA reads TGCAGTGCCTCCCGTAGCGAGCAGTACTTC. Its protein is CSASRSEQYF.

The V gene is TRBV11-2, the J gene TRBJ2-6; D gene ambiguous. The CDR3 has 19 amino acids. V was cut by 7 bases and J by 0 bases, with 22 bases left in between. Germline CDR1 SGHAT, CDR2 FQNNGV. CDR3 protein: CASILKSSQLYSGANVLTF. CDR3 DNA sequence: TGTGCCAGCATTCTCAAGTCTTCCCAGCTTTACTCTGGGGCCAACGTCCTGACTTTC.

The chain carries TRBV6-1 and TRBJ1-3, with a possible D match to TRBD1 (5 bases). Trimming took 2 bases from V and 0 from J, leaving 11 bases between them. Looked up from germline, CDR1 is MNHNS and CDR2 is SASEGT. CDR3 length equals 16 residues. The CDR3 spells CASSELGGYSGNTIYF. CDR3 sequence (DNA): TGTGCCAGCAGTGAACTTGGGGGGTACTCTGGAAACACCATATATTTT.

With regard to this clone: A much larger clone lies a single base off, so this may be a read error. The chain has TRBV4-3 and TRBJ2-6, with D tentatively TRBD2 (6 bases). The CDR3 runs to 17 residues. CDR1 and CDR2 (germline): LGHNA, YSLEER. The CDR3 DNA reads TGCGTCAGCAGCCAAGATCCAGGGACTTCTGGGGCCAACGTCCTGACTTTC. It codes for CVSSQDPGTSGANVLTF.

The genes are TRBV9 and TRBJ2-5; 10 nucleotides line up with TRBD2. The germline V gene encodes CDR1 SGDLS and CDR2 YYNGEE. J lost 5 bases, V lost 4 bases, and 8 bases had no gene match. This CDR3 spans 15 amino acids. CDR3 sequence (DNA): TGTGCCAGCAGCCTGGGACTAGCGAAGTTGGAGACCCAGTACTTC. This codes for CASSLGLAKLETQYF.

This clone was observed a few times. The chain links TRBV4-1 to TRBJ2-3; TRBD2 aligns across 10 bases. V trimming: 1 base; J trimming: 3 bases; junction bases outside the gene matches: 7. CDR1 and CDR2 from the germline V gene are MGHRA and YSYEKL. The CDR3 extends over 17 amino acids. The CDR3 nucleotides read TGCGCCAGCAGCCAAGGAACCCTAGCGGGAGTGACAGATACGCAGTATTTT. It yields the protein CASSQGTLAGVTDTQYF.

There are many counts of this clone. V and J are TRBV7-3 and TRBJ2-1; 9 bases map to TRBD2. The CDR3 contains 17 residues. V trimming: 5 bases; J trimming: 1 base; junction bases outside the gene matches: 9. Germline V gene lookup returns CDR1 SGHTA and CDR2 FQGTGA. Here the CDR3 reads CASSLERGRGSYNEQFF. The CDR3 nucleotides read TGTGCCAGCAGCCTAGAGCGCGGGAGGGGGTCCTACAATGAGCAGTTCTTC. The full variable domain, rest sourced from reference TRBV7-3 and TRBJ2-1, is GAGVSQTPSNKVTEKGKYVELRCDPISGHTALYWYRQSLGQGPEFLIYFQGTGAADDSGLPNDRFFAVRPEGSVSTLKIQRTERGDSAVYLCASSLERGRGSYNEQFFGPGTRLTVL.

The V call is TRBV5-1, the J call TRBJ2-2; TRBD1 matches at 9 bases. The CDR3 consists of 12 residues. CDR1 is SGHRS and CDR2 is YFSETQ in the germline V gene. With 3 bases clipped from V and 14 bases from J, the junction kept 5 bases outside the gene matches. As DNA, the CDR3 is TGCGCCAGCAGCTGGGACAGGGCGAGTCTGTTTTTT. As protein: CASSWDRASLFF.

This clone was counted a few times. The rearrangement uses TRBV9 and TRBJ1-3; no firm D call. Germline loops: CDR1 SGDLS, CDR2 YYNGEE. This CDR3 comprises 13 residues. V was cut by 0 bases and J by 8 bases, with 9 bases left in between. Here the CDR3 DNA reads TGTGCCAGCAGCGTAGGGCAGGAGGACACCATATATTTT. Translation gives CASSVGQEDTIYF.

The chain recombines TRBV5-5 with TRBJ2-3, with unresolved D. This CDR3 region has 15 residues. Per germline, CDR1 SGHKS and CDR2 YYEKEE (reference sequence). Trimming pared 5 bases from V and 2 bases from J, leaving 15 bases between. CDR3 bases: TGTGCCAGCAGTCCGACTTCCGAAGTCACAGATACGCAGTATTTT. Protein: CASSPTSEVTDTQYF.

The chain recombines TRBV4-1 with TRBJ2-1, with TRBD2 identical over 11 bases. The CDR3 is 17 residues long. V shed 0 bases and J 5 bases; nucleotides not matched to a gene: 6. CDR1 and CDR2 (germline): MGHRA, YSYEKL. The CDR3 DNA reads TGCGCCAGCAGCCAAGATAGACTAGCGGGAATGAACAATGAGCAGTTCTTC. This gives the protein CASSQDRLAGMNNEQFF.

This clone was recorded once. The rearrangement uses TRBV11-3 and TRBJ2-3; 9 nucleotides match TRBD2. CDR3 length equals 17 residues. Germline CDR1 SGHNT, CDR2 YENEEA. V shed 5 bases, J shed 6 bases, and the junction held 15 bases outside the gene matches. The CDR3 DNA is TGTGCCAGCAGCCCCGGACCAGCGGGAGGCCCAACGGATACGCAGTATTTT. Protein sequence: CASSPGPAGGPTDTQYF. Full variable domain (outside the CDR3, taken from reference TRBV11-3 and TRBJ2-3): EAGVVQSPRYKIIEKKQPVAFWCNPISGHNTLYWYLQNLGQGPELLIRYENEEAVDDSQLPKDRFSAERLKGVDSTLKIQPAELGDSAVYLCASSPGPAGGPTDTQYFGPGTRLTVL.

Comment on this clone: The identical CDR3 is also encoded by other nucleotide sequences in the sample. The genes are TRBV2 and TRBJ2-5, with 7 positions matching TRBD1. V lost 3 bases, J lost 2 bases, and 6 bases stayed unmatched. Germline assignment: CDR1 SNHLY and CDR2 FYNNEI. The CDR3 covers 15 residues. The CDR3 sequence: CASSDRGQQQETQYF. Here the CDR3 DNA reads TGTGCCAGCAGTGACAGGGGACAGCAACAAGAGACCCAGTACTTC.

As DNA, the CDR3 is TGCGCCAGCAGCCAAGAGGTCACTAGCGGGGGGGTCTTCGATGAGCAGTTCTTC. This gives the protein CASSQEVTSGGVFDEQFF. V gene TRBV4-3 combines with J gene TRBJ2-1; 13 bases are shared with TRBD2. Germline V lookup: CDR1 LGHNA, CDR2 YSLEER. With V trimmed by 0 bases and J by 8 bases, 10 bases remained unmatched. The CDR3 runs 18 residues.

CDR3 residues: CSVQGGQGTEAFF. CDR3 DNA sequence: TGCAGCGTTCAAGGCGGACAGGGCACTGAAGCTTTCTTT. The chain joins TRBV29-1 to TRBJ1-1; 8 nucleotides line up with TRBD1. Germline CDR1 and CDR2: SQVTM and ANQGSEA. There are 13 residues in the CDR3. V lost 5 bases, J lost 4 bases, and 6 bases stayed unmatched.

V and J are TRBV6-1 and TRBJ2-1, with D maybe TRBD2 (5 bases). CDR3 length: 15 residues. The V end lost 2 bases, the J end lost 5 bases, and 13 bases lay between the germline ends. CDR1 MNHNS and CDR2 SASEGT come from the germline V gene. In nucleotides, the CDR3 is TGTGCCAGCAGTGAATCGGGGTCAGACCACAATGAGCAGTTCTTC. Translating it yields CASSESGSDHNEQFF.

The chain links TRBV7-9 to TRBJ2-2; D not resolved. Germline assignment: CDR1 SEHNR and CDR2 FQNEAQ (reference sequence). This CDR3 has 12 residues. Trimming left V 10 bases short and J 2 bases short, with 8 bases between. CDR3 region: CATLLNTGELFF. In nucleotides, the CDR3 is TGTGCCACCCTCCTTAACACCGGGGAGCTGTTTTTT.

CDR3 residues: CASSLTRGVTDGYTF. The CDR3 DNA sequence: TGTGCCAGCAGCCTCACTAGGGGCGTAACCGATGGCTACACCTTC. The J gene is TRBJ1-2, the V gene TRBV7-8, with a weak D call TRBD1 (5 bases). The CDR3 is 15 amino acids. Trimming stripped 5 bases from V and 6 bases from J, with 19 bases between. Germline loops: CDR1 SGHVS, CDR2 FQNEAQ.

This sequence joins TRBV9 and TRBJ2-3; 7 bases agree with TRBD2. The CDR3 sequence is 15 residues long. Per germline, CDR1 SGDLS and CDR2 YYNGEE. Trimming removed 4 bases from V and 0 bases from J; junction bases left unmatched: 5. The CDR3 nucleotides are TGTGCCAGCAGCAATAGCGGGTTAAGCACAGATACGCAGTATTTT. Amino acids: CASSNSGLSTDTQYF.

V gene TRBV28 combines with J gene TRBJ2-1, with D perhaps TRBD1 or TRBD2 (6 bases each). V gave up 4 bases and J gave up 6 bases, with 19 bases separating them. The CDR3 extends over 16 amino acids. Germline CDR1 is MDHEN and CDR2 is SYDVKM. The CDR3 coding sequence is TGTGCCAGCAGTTCCCTCTCCCACAGGGAGGTCAATGAGCAGTTCTTC. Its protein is CASSSLSHREVNEQFF. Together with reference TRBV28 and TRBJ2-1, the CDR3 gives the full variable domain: DVKVTQSSRYLVKRTGEKVFLECVQDMDHENMFWYRQDPGLGLRLIYFSYDVKMKEKGDIPEGYSVSREKKERFSLILESASTNQTSMYLCASSSLSHREVNEQFFGPGTRLTVL.

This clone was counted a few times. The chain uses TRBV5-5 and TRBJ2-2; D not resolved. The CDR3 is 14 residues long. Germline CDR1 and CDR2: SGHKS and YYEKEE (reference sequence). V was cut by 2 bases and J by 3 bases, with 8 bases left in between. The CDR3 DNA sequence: TGTGCCAGCAGCTTTTCTCCCCACACCGGGGAGCTGTTTTTT. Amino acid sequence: CASSFSPHTGELFF.

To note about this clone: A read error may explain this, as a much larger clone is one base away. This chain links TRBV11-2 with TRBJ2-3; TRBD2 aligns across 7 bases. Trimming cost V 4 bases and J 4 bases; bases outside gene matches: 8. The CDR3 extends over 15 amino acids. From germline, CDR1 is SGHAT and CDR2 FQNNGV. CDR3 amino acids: CASSCWGGSPDTQYF. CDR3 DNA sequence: TGTGCCAGCAGCTGTTGGGGGGGTTCTCCAGATACGCAGTATTTT.

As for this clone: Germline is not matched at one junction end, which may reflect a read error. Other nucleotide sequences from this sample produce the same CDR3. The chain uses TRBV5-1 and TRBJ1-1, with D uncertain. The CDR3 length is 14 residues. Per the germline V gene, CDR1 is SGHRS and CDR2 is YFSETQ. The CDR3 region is CASSLPDGPSEAFF. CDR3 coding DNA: TGCGCCAGTAGCTTGCCTGATGGTCCCTCGGAAGCTTTCTTT.

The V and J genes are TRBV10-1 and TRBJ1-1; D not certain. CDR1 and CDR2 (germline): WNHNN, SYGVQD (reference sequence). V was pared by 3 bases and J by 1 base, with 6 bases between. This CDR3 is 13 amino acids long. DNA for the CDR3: TGCGCCAGCAGTGATGGCAGGAACACTGAAGCTTTCTTT. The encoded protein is CASSDGRNTEAFF.

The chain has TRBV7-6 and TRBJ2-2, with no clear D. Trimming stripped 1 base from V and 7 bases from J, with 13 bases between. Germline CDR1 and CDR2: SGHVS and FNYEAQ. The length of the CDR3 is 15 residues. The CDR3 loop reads CASSLVGNQIGELFF. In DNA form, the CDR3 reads TGTGCCAGCAGCTTAGTAGGGAATCAGATCGGGGAGCTGTTTTTT.